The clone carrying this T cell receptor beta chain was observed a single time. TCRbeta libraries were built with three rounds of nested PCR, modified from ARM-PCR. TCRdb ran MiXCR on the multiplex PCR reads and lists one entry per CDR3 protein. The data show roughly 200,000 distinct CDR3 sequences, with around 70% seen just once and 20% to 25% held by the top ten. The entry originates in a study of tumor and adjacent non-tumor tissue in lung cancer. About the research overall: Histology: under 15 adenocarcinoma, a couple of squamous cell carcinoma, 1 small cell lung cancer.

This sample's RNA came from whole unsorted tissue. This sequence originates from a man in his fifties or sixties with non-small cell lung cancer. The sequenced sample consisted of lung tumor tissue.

The DNA for the CDR3 is TGTGCCAGCAGTTCCCCTGGGAGGGGAAATTCGAACTATGGCTACACCTTC. Residues: CASSSPGRGNSNYGYTF. This chain joins TRBV28 and TRBJ1-2; tentative D call: TRBD1 (5 bases). The germline V and J ends were trimmed by 4 bases and 2 bases, with 20 bases remaining between them. CDR3 size: 17 residues. Germline V CDR1 and CDR2: MDHEN, SYDVKM.